Included here is one TCR beta chain sequence, with context. The data were taken from a study of CD8 T cells in Susac syndrome. CD8+ and CD4+ T cells taken from blood had their TCR beta sequenced. The authors negatively isolated CD8+ and CD4+ T cells and FACS-enriched TEMRA cells. CDR3 length equals 13 residues. Trimming took 2 bases from V and 5 from J, leaving 11 bases between them. The germline V gene has CDR1 SGDLS and CDR2 YYNGEE. Reverse transcription of roughly 0.45 to 1 ug RNA was performed with random hexamers. Across 54 Vbeta and 13 Jbeta, TCR beta CDR3 was amplified with immunoSEQ multiplex PCR. MiXCR, applied by TCRdb to the immunoSEQ multiplex PCR reads, yields one record per CDR3 protein. The table includes 150,000 to 250,000 distinct CDR3 sequences, about 95% detected once.

This TCR derives from a human donor with multiple sclerosis. The chain is built from TRBV9 and TRBJ2-7; possible D gene TRBD2, 6 bases. The sequenced sample consisted of CD4+ T cells from PBMCs. The CDR3: CASSVGSTHEQYF. The CDR3 DNA follows: TGTGCCAGCAGCGTCGGGAGTACCCACGAGCAGTACTTC.